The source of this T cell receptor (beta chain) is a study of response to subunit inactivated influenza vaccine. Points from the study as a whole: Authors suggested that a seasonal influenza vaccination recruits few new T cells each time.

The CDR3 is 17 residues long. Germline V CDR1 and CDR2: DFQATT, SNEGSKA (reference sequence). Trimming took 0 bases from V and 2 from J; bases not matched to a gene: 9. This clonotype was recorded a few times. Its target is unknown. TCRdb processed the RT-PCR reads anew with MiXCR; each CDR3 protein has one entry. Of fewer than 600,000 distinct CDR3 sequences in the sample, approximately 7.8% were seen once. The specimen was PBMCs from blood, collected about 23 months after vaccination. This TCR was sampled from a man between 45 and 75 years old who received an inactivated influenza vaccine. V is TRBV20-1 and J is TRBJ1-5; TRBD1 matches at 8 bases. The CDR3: CSARDHSQGARNQPQHF. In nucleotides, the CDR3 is TGCAGTGCTAGAGATCATTCTCAGGGGGCACGCAATCAGCCCCAGCATTTT.